This entry is about one T cell receptor (beta chain). TCRdb redid the calling of the reads with MiXCR, one entry per CDR3 protein. The sample holds fewer than 550,000 distinct CDR3 sequences, approximately 25% seen once. This specimen belongs to a study of T cell repertoires in cytomegalovirus infection. The sequenced material came from PBMCs. This TCR derives from a human donor in good health (CMV status not recorded). Some clones in this sample may be carry-over from other donors' samples.

CDR3 region: CASSLMGLASRYEQYF. Written as DNA, the CDR3 is TGTGCCAGCAGTCTTATGGGACTAGCGTCTAGGTACGAGCAGTACTTC. The chain uses TRBV3-1 and TRBJ2-7, with 10 bases aligning to TRBD2. The CDR3 has 16 amino acids. The trim removed 6 bases at V and 4 bases at J, leaving 12 bases unmatched. Germline V CDR1 and CDR2: LGHDT, YNNKEL (reference sequence).